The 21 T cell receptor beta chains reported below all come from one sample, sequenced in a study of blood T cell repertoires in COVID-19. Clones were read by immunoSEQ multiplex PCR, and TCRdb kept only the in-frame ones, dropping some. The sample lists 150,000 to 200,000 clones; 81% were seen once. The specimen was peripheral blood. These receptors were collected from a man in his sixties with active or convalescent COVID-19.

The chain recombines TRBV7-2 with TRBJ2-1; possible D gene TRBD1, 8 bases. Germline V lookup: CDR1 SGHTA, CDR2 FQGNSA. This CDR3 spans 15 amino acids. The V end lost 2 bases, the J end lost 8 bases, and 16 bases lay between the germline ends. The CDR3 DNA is TGTGCCAGCAGCTTACCCGGACAGGGAGGGTATGAGCAGTTCTTC. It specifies CASSLPGQGGYEQFF.

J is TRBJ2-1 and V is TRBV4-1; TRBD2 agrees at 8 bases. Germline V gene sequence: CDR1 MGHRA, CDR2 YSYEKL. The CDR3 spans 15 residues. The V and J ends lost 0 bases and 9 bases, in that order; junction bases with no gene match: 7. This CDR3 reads CASSQDRGGWGEQFF. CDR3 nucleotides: TGCGCCAGCAGCCAAGATCGGGGGGGTTGGGGTGAGCAGTTCTTC.

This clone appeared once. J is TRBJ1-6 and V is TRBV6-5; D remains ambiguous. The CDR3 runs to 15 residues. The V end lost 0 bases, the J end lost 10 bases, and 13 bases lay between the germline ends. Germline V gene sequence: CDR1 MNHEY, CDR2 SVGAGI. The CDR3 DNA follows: TGTGCCAGCAGTTACTCCCGGGGATCGAACTCACCCCTCCACTTT. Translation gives CASSYSRGSNSPLHF.

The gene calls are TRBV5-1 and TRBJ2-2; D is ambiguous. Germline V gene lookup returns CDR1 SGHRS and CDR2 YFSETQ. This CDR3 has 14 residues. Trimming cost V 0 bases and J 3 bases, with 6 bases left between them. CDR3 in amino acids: CASSLGADTGELFF. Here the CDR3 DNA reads TGCGCCAGCAGCTTGGGAGCTGACACCGGGGAGCTGTTTTTT.

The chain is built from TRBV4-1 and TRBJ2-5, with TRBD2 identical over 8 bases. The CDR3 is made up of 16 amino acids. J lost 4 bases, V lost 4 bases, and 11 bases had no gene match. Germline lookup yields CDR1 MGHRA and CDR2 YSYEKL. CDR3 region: CASSPREGGPGETQYF. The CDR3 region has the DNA TGCGCCAGCAGCCCCCGGGAGGGAGGGCCGGGAGAGACCCAGTACTTC.

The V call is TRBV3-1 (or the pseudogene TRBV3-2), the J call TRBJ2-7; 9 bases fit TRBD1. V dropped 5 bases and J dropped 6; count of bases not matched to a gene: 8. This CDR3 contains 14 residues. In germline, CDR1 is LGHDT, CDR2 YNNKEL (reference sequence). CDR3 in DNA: TGTGCCAGCAGCGGGACAGGGACTCTAGGCGAGCAGTACTTC. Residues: CASSGTGTLGEQYF.

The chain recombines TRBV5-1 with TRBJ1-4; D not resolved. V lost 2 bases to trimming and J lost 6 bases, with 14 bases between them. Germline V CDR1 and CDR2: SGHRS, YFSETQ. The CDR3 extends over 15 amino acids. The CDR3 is CASSLRGPRDEKLFF. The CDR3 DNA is TGCGCCAGCAGCTTACGAGGGCCTAGGGATGAAAAACTGTTTTTT.

For the CDR3, the DNA is TGTGCCAGCAGCTTGATAACAGGGGGTCTCGACAATGAGCAGTTCTTC. It is translated as CASSLITGGLDNEQFF. The chain recombines TRBV5-6 with TRBJ2-1; 8 bases match TRBD1. This CDR3 contains 16 residues. From germline, CDR1 is SGHDT and CDR2 YYEEEE. Trimming cost V 1 base and J 5 bases; bases outside gene matches: 8.

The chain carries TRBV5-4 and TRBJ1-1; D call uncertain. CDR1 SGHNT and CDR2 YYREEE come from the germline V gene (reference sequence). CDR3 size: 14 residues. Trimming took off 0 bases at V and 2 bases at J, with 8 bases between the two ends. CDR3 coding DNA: TGTGCCAGCAGCTTGGAACCACAAAACACTGAAGCTTTCTTT. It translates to CASSLEPQNTEAFF.

The CDR3 here is CASSLGAGGPTTDTQYF. The DNA for the CDR3 is TGCGCCAGCAGCCTAGGAGCGGGGGGCCCAACAACAGATACGCAGTATTTT. The chain has TRBV5-1 and TRBJ2-3; 9 positions match TRBD2. CDR1 and CDR2 from the germline V gene are SGHRS and YFSETQ. CDR3 size: 17 residues. Losses at the gene ends were 4 bases for V and 3 bases for J; bases not matched to a gene: 12. The variable domain in full, with the rest retrieved from reference TRBV5-1 and TRBJ2-3, is KAGVTQTPRYLIKTRGQQVTLSCSPISGHRSVSWYQQTPGQGLQFLFEYFSETQRNKGNFPGRFSGRQFSNSRSEMNVSTLELGDSALYLCASSLGAGGPTTDTQYFGPGTRLTVL.

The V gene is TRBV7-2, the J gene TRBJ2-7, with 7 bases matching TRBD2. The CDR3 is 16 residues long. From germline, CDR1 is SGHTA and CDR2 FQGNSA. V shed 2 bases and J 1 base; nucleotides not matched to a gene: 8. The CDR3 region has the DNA TGTGCCAGCAGCTTAATGGCGGGAGAGGGGTCCTACGAGCAGTACTTC. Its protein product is CASSLMAGEGSYEQYF.

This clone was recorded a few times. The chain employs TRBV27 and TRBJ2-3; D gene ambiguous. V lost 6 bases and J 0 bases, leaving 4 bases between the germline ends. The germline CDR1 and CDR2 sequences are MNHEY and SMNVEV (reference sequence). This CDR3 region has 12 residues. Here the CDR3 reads CASRRSTDTQYF. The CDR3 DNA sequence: TGTGCCAGCAGGCGGAGCACAGATACGCAGTATTTT.

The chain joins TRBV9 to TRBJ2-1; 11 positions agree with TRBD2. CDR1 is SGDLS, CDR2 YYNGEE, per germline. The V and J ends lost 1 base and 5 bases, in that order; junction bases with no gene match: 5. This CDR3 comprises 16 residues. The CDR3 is CASSVRLGLADNEQFF. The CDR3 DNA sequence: TGTGCCAGCAGCGTACGACTGGGACTAGCGGACAATGAGCAGTTCTTC.

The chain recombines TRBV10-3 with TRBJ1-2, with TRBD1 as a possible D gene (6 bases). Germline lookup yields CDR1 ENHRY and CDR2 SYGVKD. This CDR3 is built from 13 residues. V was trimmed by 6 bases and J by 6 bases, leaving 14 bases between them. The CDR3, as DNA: TGTGCCATCAGCGGACAGCCTTCCGATGGCTACACCTTC. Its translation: CAISGQPSDGYTF.

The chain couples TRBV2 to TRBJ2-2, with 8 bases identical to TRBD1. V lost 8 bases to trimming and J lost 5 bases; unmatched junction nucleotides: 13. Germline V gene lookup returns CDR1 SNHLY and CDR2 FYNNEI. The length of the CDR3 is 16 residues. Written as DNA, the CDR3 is TGTGCCAGCCTAAAGGATCAGGGGGCTTCGACCGGGGAGCTGTTTTTT. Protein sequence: CASLKDQGASTGELFF.

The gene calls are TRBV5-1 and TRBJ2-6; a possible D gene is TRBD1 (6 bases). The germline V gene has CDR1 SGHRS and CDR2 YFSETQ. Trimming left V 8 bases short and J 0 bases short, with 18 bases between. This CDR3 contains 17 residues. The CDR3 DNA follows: TGCGCCAGTGCCAAACAGGGCTTAAGCTCTGGGGCCAACGTCCTGACTTTC. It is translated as CASAKQGLSSGANVLTF. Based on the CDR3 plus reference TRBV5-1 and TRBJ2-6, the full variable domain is KAGVTQTPRYLIKTRGQQVTLSCSPISGHRSVSWYQQTPGQGLQFLFEYFSETQRNKGNFPGRFSGRQFSNSRSEMNVSTLELGDSALYLCASAKQGLSSGANVLTFGAGSRLTVL.

CDR3 in amino acids: CASSYLGGWDQETQYF. Written as DNA, the CDR3 is TGTGCCAGCAGCTATTTAGGAGGGTGGGACCAAGAGACCCAGTACTTC. V is TRBV7-9 and J is TRBJ2-5, with D possibly matching TRBD2 (6 bases). Germline V gene sequence: CDR1 SEHNR, CDR2 FQNEAQ (reference sequence). The CDR3 is 16 amino acids. Deletions cut 4 bases from V and 0 bases from J, with 15 bases between.

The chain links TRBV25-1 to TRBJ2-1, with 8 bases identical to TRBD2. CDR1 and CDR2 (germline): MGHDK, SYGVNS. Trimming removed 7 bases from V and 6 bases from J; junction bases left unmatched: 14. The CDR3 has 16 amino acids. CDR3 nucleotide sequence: TGTGCCAGCATGGTGCGAGTAGCGGGGCGAACCAATGAGCAGTTCTTC. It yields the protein CASMVRVAGRTNEQFF.

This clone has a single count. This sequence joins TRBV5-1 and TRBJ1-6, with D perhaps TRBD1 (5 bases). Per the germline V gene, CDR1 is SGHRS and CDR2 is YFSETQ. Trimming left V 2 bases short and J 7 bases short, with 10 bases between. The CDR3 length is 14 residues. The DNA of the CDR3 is TGCGCCAGCAGCTTCCAGGGAGGGAATTCACCCCTCCACTTT. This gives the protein CASSFQGGNSPLHF.

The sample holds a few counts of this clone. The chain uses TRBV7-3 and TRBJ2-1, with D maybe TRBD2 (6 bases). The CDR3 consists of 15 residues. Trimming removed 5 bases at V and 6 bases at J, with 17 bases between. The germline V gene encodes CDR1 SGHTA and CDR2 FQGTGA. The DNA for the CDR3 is TGTGCCAGCAGCGCTGGGTTCGGGGGTTCCAATGAGCAGTTCTTC. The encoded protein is CASSAGFGGSNEQFF.

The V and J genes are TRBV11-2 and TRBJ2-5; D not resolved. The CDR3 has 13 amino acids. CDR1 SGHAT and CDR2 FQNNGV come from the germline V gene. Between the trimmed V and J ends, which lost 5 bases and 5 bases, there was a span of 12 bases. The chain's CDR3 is CASSAPNGETQYF. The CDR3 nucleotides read TGTGCCAGCAGCGCGCCCAACGGGGAGACCCAGTACTTC. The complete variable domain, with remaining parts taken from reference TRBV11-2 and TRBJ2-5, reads EAGVAQSPRYKIIEKRQSVAFWCNPISGHATLYWYQQILGQGPKLLIQFQNNGVVDDSQLPKDRFSAERLKGVDSTLKIQPAKLEDSAVYLCASSAPNGETQYFGPGTRLLVL.